This T cell receptor beta chain derives from a study of breast tumors, draining lymph nodes, adjacent tissues. This clonotype has just a few counts. Breast cancer patients provided tissue from their axillary draining lymph nodes. TCRdb reanalysed the multiplex PCR reads using MiXCR and keeps one entry per CDR3 protein. The sample lists roughly 130,000 distinct CDR3 sequences; approximately 32% were seen once. V lost 2 bases, J lost 5 bases, and 12 bases lay in between. CDR1 and CDR2 (germline): MNHEY, SVGEGT. The CDR3 is 14 residues long. Sample: axillary lymph node tissue. This rearrangement joins TRBV6-2 or TRBV6-3 to TRBJ1-1; weak D call: TRBD1 (6 bases). The clonotype comes from a female donor with breast cancer. Some clones in this sample may be carry-over from other donors' samples. The CDR3 sequence: CASSYGQGWTEAFF. The CDR3 region has the DNA TGTGCCAGCAGTTACGGTCAGGGGTGGACTGAAGCTTTCTTT.